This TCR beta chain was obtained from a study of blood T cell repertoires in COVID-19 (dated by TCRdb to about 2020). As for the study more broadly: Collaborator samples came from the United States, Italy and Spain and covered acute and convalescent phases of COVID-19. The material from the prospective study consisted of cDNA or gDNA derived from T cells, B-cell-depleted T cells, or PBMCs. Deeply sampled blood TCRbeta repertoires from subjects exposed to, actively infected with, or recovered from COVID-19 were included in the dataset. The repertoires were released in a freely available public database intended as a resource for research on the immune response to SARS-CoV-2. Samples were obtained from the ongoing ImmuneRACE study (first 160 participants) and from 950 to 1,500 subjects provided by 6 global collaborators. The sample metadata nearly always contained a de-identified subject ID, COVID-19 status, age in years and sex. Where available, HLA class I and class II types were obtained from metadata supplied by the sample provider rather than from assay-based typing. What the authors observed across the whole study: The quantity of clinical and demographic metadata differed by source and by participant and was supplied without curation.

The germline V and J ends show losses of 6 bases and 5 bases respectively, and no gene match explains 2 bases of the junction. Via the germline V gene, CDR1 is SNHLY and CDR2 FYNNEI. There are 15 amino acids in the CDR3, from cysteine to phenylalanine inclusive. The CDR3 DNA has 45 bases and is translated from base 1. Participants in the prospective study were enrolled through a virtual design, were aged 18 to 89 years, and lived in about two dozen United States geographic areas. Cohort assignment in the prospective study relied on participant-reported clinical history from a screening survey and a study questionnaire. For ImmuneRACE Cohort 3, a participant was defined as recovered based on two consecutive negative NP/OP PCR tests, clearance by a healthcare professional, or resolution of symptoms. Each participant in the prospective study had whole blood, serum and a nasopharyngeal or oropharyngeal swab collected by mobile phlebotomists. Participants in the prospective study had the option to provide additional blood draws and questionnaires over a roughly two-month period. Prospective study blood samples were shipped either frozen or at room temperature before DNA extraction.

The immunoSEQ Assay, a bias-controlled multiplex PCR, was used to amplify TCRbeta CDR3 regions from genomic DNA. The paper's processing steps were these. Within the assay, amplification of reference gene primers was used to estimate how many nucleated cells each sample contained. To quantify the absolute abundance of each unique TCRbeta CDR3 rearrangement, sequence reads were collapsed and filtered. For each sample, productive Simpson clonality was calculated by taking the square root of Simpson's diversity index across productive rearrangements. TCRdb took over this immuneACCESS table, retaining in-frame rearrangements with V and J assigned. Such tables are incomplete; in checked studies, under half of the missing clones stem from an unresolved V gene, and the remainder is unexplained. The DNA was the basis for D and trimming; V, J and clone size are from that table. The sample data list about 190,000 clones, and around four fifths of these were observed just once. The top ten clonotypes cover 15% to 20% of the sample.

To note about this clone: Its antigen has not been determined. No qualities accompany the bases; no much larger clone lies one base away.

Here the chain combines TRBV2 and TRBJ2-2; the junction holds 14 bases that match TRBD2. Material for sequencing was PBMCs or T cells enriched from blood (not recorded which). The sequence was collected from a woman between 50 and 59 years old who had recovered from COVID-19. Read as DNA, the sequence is TGTGCCAGCAGGGGGACTAGCGGGAGTACCGGGGAGCTGTTTTTT. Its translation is CASRGTSGSTGELFF.